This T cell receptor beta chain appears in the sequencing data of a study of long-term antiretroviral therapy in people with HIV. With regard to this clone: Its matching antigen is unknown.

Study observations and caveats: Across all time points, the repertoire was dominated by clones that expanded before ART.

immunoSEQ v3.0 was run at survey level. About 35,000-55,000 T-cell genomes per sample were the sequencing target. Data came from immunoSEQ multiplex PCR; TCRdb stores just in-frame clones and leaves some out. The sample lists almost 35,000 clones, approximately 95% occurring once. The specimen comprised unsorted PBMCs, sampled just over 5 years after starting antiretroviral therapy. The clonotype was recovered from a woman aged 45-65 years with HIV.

The DNA for the CDR3 is TGTGCCAGCAGCTTAGTCCCTTGGCAGAACACTGAAGCTTTCTTT. It translates to CASSLVPWQNTEAFF. The chain couples TRBV7-2 to TRBJ1-1; D unclear. Germline values: CDR1 SGHTA, CDR2 FQGNSA. The V and J ends lost 1 base and 1 base respectively, with 10 bases between them. The CDR3 covers 15 residues. Combining the CDR3 with reference TRBV7-2 and TRBJ1-1 gives the whole variable domain GAGVSQSPSNKVTEKGKDVELRCDPISGHTALYWYRQSLGQGLEFLIYFQGNSAPDKSGLPSDRFSAERTGGSVSTLTIQRTQQEDSAVYLCASSLVPWQNTEAFFGQGTRLTVV.